These T cell receptor beta chains were read from a single sample in a study of blood T cell repertoires in COVID-19. Sequencing used immunoSEQ multiplex PCR; TCRdb keeps in-frame clones, though not all of them. Seen here are some 200,000 clones, around nine tenths observed once, and the top ten hold approximately 3.5%. The sequencing sample was made of peripheral blood. The receptor set was obtained from a man aged 70 or older with acute or convalescent COVID-19. The CDR3 runs from the conserved cysteine through the conserved F or W. The order of the fields is CDR3 protein, CDR3 DNA, D gene, V gene, clone size, J gene. D genes are given only for firm matches. Expanded clones get a size class; other rows say once, few or many, or leave the size out.

CDR3aa: CSASKVAGAYEQYF; CDR3nt: TGCAGTGCTAGTAAGGTAGCGGGAGCCTACGAGCAGTACTTC; d_gene: TRBD2; v_gene: TRBV20-1; abundance: NA; j_gene: TRBJ2-7
CDR3aa: CASTSTGTVTEKLFF; CDR3nt: TGCGCCAGCACTTCGACAGGGACAGTGACTGAAAAACTGTTTTTT; d_gene: TRBD1; v_gene: TRBV10-2; abundance: NA; j_gene: TRBJ1-4
CDR3aa: CASSQRQETAGELFF; CDR3nt: TGTGCCAGCTCGCAACGACAGGAGACGGCCGGGGAGCTGTTTTTT; d_gene: NA; v_gene: TRBV18; abundance: NA; j_gene: TRBJ2-2
CDR3aa: CASTEGNYGYTF; CDR3nt: TGTGCCAGCACCGAGGGCAACTATGGCTACACCTTC; d_gene: NA; v_gene: TRBV3-1/TRBV3-2; abundance: NA; j_gene: TRBJ1-2
CDR3aa: CASRPRQGPYGYTF; CDR3nt: TGTGCCAGTAGACCCCGACAGGGCCCGTATGGCTACACCTTC; d_gene: TRBD1; v_gene: TRBV19; abundance: NA; j_gene: TRBJ1-2
CDR3aa: CASRSGPQAGPNYNEQFF; CDR3nt: TGTGCCAGCCGCTCGGGTCCCCAAGCGGGACCCAACTACAATGAGCAGTTCTTC; d_gene: TRBD2; v_gene: TRBV19; abundance: NA; j_gene: TRBJ2-1
CDR3aa: CASIFRGYTF; CDR3nt: TGTGCCAGCATTTTCCGGGGCTACACCTTC; d_gene: NA; v_gene: TRBV6-4; abundance: NA; j_gene: TRBJ1-2
CDR3aa: CASSRQGSNSPLHF; CDR3nt: TGTGCCAGCAGTCGACAGGGTTCCAATTCACCCCTCCACTTT; d_gene: TRBD1; v_gene: TRBV2; abundance: NA; j_gene: TRBJ1-6
CDR3aa: CASSVVSGDTEAFF; CDR3nt: TGTGCCAGCAGCGTAGTCTCGGGGGACACTGAAGCTTTCTTT; d_gene: NA; v_gene: TRBV5-4; abundance: NA; j_gene: TRBJ1-1
CDR3aa: CASSLIWTGSGDSPLHF; CDR3nt: TGCGCCAGCAGCCTCATTTGGACAGGGAGCGGTGATTCACCCCTCCACTTT; d_gene: TRBD1; v_gene: TRBV4-1; abundance: NA; j_gene: TRBJ1-6
CDR3aa: CAWTFSGNTIYF; CDR3nt: TGTGCCTGGACCTTCTCTGGAAACACCATATATTTT; d_gene: NA; v_gene: TRBV30; abundance: NA; j_gene: TRBJ1-3
CDR3aa: CASSLRQGANQPQHF; CDR3nt: TGTGCCAGCAGCTTGCGACAGGGGGCCAATCAGCCCCAGCATTTT; d_gene: TRBD1; v_gene: TRBV7-2; abundance: few; j_gene: TRBJ1-5
CDR3aa: CASSLKAGSPLHF; CDR3nt: TGTGCCAGCAGCTTGAAGGCAGGTTCACCCCTCCACTTT; d_gene: NA; v_gene: TRBV7-9; abundance: NA; j_gene: TRBJ1-6
CDR3aa: CASSQAGGQETQYF; CDR3nt: TGCGCCAGCAGCCAAGCGGGGGGACAAGAGACCCAGTACTTC; d_gene: TRBD2; v_gene: TRBV4-3; abundance: NA; j_gene: TRBJ2-5
CDR3aa: CARSRESGPHYGYTF; CDR3nt: TGTGCCAGGAGTCGGGAGTCAGGTCCGCACTATGGCTACACCTTC; d_gene: NA; v_gene: TRBV2; abundance: few; j_gene: TRBJ1-2
CDR3aa: CASSPGQPGNGYTF; CDR3nt: TGCGCCAGCAGCCCTGGACAGCCCGGAAATGGCTACACCTTC; d_gene: NA; v_gene: TRBV5-1; abundance: NA; j_gene: TRBJ1-2
CDR3aa: CATSRVRASGGQETQYF; CDR3nt: TGTGCCACCAGCAGAGTTCGGGCTAGCGGCGGGCAAGAGACCCAGTACTTC; d_gene: TRBD2; v_gene: TRBV15; abundance: NA; j_gene: TRBJ2-5
CDR3aa: CSVRQGDESYTF; CDR3nt: TGCAGCGTCCGACAGGGCGATGAGAGCTACACCTTC; d_gene: TRBD1; v_gene: TRBV29-1; abundance: NA; j_gene: TRBJ1-2
CDR3aa: CASKQGANTEAFF; CDR3nt: TGCGCCAGTAAACAGGGCGCGAACACTGAAGCTTTCTTT; d_gene: NA; v_gene: TRBV5-1; abundance: NA; j_gene: TRBJ1-1
CDR3aa: CASSLRRGGENTEAFF; CDR3nt: TGTGCCAGCAGCTTGAGGCGGGGGGGAGAGAACACTGAAGCTTTCTTT; d_gene: NA; v_gene: TRBV5-4; abundance: NA; j_gene: TRBJ1-1
CDR3aa: CASRQPGLAGKSSYEQYF; CDR3nt: TGTGCCAGCAGGCAACCAGGACTAGCGGGGAAAAGCTCCTACGAGCAGTACTTC; d_gene: TRBD2; v_gene: TRBV28; abundance: NA; j_gene: TRBJ2-7
CDR3aa: CAITPEQGGYEQYF; CDR3nt: TGTGCCATCACCCCCGAACAGGGGGGCTACGAGCAGTACTTC; d_gene: TRBD1; v_gene: TRBV10-3; abundance: once; j_gene: TRBJ2-7
CDR3aa: CASTRRRGGVSEQFF; CDR3nt: TGTGCCAGTACCCGGAGGAGGGGGGGCGTTTCTGAGCAGTTCTTC; d_gene: NA; v_gene: TRBV19; abundance: NA; j_gene: TRBJ2-1
CDR3aa: CASSRQGGNSPLHF; CDR3nt: TGTGCCAGCAGCCGTCAGGGGGGTAATTCACCCCTCCACTTT; d_gene: TRBD1; v_gene: TRBV11-2; abundance: NA; j_gene: TRBJ1-6
CDR3aa: CASSSLGGSLNSPLHF; CDR3nt: TGTGCCAGCAGTAGCCTTGGAGGAAGTCTAAATTCACCCCTCCACTTT; d_gene: NA; v_gene: TRBV27; abundance: NA; j_gene: TRBJ1-6
CDR3aa: CASSEQREGNQPQHF; CDR3nt: TGTGCCAGCAGTGAACAAAGGGAGGGCAATCAGCCCCAGCATTTT; d_gene: NA; v_gene: TRBV2; abundance: NA; j_gene: TRBJ1-5
CDR3aa: CASSLGLYNEQFF; CDR3nt: TGTGCCAGTAGCCTGGGGCTTTACAATGAGCAGTTCTTC; d_gene: NA; v_gene: TRBV19; abundance: NA; j_gene: TRBJ2-1
CDR3aa: CASSLDRANTEAFF; CDR3nt: TGTGCCAGCAGTCTGGACAGGGCGAACACTGAAGCTTTCTTT; d_gene: TRBD1; v_gene: TRBV6-2/TRBV6-3; abundance: NA; j_gene: TRBJ1-1
CDR3aa: CASSIATDGEQYF; CDR3nt: TGTGCCAGTAGTATAGCGACAGATGGGGAGCAGTACTTC; d_gene: NA; v_gene: TRBV19; abundance: NA; j_gene: TRBJ2-7
CDR3aa: CASRTGQGYGYTF; CDR3nt: TGTGCCAGCAGGACGGGACAAGGGTATGGCTACACCTTC; d_gene: NA; v_gene: TRBV6-4; abundance: NA; j_gene: TRBJ1-2
CDR3aa: CASSYEAGGLTDTQYF; CDR3nt: TGTGCCAGCAGTTACGAAGCGGGGGGCCTCACAGATACGCAGTATTTT; d_gene: TRBD2; v_gene: TRBV6-2/TRBV6-3; abundance: NA; j_gene: TRBJ2-3
CDR3aa: CARFRGREYGYTF; CDR3nt: TGTGCCAGGTTCCGGGGGAGGGAGTATGGCTACACCTTC; d_gene: NA; v_gene: TRBV7-3; abundance: once; j_gene: TRBJ1-2
CDR3aa: CASRLQGGTEAFF; CDR3nt: TGTGCCAGCAGACTACAGGGTGGGACTGAAGCTTTCTTT; d_gene: NA; v_gene: TRBV12-3/TRBV12-4; abundance: few; j_gene: TRBJ1-1
CDR3aa: CASGQYNEQFF; CDR3nt: TGTGCCAGTGGCCAGTACAATGAGCAGTTCTTC; d_gene: NA; v_gene: TRBV19; abundance: NA; j_gene: TRBJ2-1
CDR3aa: CASSLNFEAFF; CDR3nt: TGTGCCAGCAGTTTAAACTTTGAAGCTTTCTTT; d_gene: NA; v_gene: TRBV12-3/TRBV12-4; abundance: NA; j_gene: TRBJ1-1
CDR3aa: CASSEVQGWVENGYTF; CDR3nt: TGTGCCAGCAGTGAAGTCCAGGGCTGGGTTGAGAATGGCTACACCTTC; d_gene: NA; v_gene: TRBV2; abundance: once; j_gene: TRBJ1-2
CDR3aa: CASSPGRRNSPLHF; CDR3nt: TGTGCCAGCAGCCCGGGTCGGCGGAATTCACCCCTCCACTTT; d_gene: NA; v_gene: TRBV7-2; abundance: NA; j_gene: TRBJ1-6
CDR3aa: CASRGRDLGELFF; CDR3nt: TGTGCCAGCAGGGGGCGGGACCTCGGGGAGCTGTTTTTT; d_gene: NA; v_gene: TRBV2; abundance: NA; j_gene: TRBJ2-2
CDR3aa: CASSQRDSFEAFF; CDR3nt: TGCGCCAGCAGCCAACGGGACAGTTTTGAAGCTTTCTTT; d_gene: TRBD1; v_gene: TRBV4-3; abundance: NA; j_gene: TRBJ1-1
CDR3aa: CASSQELAGGQETQYF; CDR3nt: TGTGCCAGCAGCCAAGAGTTAGCGGGGGGCCAAGAGACCCAGTACTTC; d_gene: TRBD2; v_gene: TRBV3-1/TRBV3-2; abundance: NA; j_gene: TRBJ2-5
CDR3aa: CATSSGQGAENEQFF; CDR3nt: TGTGCCACCAGCAGCGGACAGGGGGCAGAAAATGAGCAGTTCTTC; d_gene: TRBD1; v_gene: TRBV15; abundance: NA; j_gene: TRBJ2-1
CDR3aa: CASSPESGYNEQFF; CDR3nt: TGTGCCAGCAGCCCAGAGTCGGGGTACAATGAGCAGTTCTTC; d_gene: NA; v_gene: TRBV7-2; abundance: NA; j_gene: TRBJ2-1
CDR3aa: CASSQSSGVTDTQYF; CDR3nt: TGCGCCAGCAGCCAATCGAGCGGGGTCACAGATACGCAGTATTTT; d_gene: TRBD2; v_gene: TRBV4-3; abundance: NA; j_gene: TRBJ2-3
CDR3aa: CASSRDSPLQSYEQYF; CDR3nt: TGTGCCAGCAGCAGGGACAGCCCTTTACAATCCTACGAGCAGTACTTC; d_gene: NA; v_gene: TRBV21-1; abundance: NA; j_gene: TRBJ2-7
CDR3aa: CASSEHRSSDEQYF; CDR3nt: TGTGCCAGCAGTGAACACCGGAGCTCGGACGAGCAGTACTTC; d_gene: NA; v_gene: TRBV2; abundance: once; j_gene: TRBJ2-7
CDR3aa: CASSPLVQETQYF; CDR3nt: TGCGCCAGCAGCCCCCTCGTACAAGAGACCCAGTACTTC; d_gene: NA; v_gene: TRBV5-1; abundance: NA; j_gene: TRBJ2-5
CDR3aa: CASRPTSGGPDTQYF; CDR3nt: TGTGCCAGCAGGCCAACTAGCGGGGGGCCAGATACGCAGTATTTT; d_gene: TRBD2; v_gene: TRBV2; abundance: NA; j_gene: TRBJ2-3
CDR3aa: CALAGEGTQYF; CDR3nt: TGTGCCCTAGCGGGAGAGGGGACCCAGTACTTC; d_gene: TRBD2; v_gene: TRBV2; abundance: NA; j_gene: TRBJ2-5
CDR3aa: CASSLGPQGYEQYF; CDR3nt: TGTGCCAGCAGCTTAGGACCTCAGGGTTACGAGCAGTACTTC; d_gene: NA; v_gene: TRBV11-3; abundance: NA; j_gene: TRBJ2-7
CDR3aa: CASGQGPNLNYGYTF; CDR3nt: TGTGCCAGCGGACAGGGACCAAATCTTAACTATGGCTACACCTTC; d_gene: TRBD1; v_gene: TRBV19; abundance: NA; j_gene: TRBJ1-2
CDR3aa: CASSGNSLYGYTF; CDR3nt: TGTGCCAGCAGCGGCAATTCTCTCTATGGCTACACCTTC; d_gene: NA; v_gene: TRBV7-9; abundance: NA; j_gene: TRBJ1-2
CDR3aa: CAMSGEYSNQPQHF; CDR3nt: TGTGCCATGTCGGGAGAGTATAGCAATCAGCCCCAGCATTTT; d_gene: NA; v_gene: TRBV10-3; abundance: once; j_gene: TRBJ1-5